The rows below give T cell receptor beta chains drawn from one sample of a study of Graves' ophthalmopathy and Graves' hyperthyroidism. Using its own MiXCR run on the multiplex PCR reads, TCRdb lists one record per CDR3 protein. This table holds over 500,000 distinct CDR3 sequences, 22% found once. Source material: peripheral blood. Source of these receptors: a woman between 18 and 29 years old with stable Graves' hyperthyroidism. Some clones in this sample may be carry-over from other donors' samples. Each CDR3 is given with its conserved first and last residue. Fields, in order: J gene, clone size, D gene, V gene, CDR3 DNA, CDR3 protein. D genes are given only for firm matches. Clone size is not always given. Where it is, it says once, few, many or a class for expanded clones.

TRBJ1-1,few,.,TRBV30,TGTGCCTGGAGTCTGGGGACTGAAGCTTTCTTT,CAWSLGTEAFF
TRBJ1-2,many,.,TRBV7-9,TGTGCCAGCAGCTTACTCCAAGAAAGTTACTATGGCTACACCTTC,CASSLLQESYYGYTF
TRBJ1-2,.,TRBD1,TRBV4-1,TGCGCCAGCAGCCAAGATCATACAGGGGGTAGTGGCTACACCTTC,CASSQDHTGGSGYTF
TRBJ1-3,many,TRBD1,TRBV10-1,TGCGCCAGCAGCGATGACAGGGGGCTGAACACCATATATTTT,CASSDDRGLNTIYF
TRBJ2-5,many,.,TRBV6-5,TGTGCCAGCAGTTACTCCCCGAGCCTACAAGAGACCCAGTACTTC,CASSYSPSLQETQYF
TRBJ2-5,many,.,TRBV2,TGTGCCAGCACCGATCCCGGGACGGGTCTTGAGACCCAGTACTTC,CASTDPGTGLETQYF
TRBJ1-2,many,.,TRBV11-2,TGTGCCAGCAGCTTTGGCACCGGGAACGGCTACACCTTC,CASSFGTGNGYTF
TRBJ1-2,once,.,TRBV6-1,TGTGCCAGCAGTAGTATAGGGCGGTTCTATGGCTACACCTTC,CASSSIGRFYGYTF
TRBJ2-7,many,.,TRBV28,TGTGCCAGCAGTTTACCCAATCGTCCTTACTACGAGCAGTACTTC,CASSLPNRPYYEQYF
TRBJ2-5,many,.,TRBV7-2,TGTGCCAGCAGCTTAGAATCAGGGTACCAAGAGACCCAGTACTTC,CASSLESGYQETQYF
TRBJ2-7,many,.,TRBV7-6,TGTGCCAGCAGCCCAACATACGGGGACGAGCAGTACTTC,CASSPTYGDEQYF
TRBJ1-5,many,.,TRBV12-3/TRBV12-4,TGTGCCAGCAGTCTAGGACAGTACAATCAGCCCCAGCATTTT,CASSLGQYNQPQHF
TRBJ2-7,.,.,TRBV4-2,TGTGCCAGCAGCCAAGAAGATCACAGGTCCTACGAGCAGTACTTC,CASSQEDHRSYEQYF
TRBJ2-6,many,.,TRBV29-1,TGCAGCGTCCACAACTCTGGGGCCAACGTCCTGACTTTC,CSVHNSGANVLTF
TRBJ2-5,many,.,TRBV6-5,TGTGCCAGCAGTTTCGGCATGGACGGAGGAGTACAAGAGACCCAGTACTTC,CASSFGMDGGVQETQYF
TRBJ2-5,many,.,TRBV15,TGTGCCACCAGCACAGTCGCTGGGGAGACCCAGTACTTC,CATSTVAGETQYF
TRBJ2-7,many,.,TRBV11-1,TGTGCCAGCAGCCCCCTAGGCGGGTCCTCCCGCGAGCAGTACTTC,CASSPLGGSSREQYF
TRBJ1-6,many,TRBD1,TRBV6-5,TGTGCCAGCAGTTGGACAGGGAGCTCCTATAATTCACCCCTCCACTTT,CASSWTGSSYNSPLHF
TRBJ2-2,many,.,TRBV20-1,TGCAGTGCTAGAGGTCGGCACAGGTTAAACACCGGGGAGCTGTTTTTT,CSARGRHRLNTGELFF
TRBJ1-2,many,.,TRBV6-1,TGTGCCAGCAGTGAATCAAAGAATGGCTACACCTTC,CASSESKNGYTF
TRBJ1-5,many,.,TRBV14,TGTGCCAGCAGCCAAGATCGAAGGATTGGAGGGGGAAAGCAGCCCCAGCATTTT,CASSQDRRIGGGKQPQHF
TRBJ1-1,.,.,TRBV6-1,TGCGCCAGCAGTGAATTTAGGAACACTGAAGCTTTCTTT,CASSEFRNTEAFF
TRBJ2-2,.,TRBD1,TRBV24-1,TGTGCCACCAGTGATCTGGGACAGGGCCTGAACACCGGGGAGCTGTTTTTT,CATSDLGQGLNTGELFF
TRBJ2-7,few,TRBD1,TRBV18,TGTGCCAGCTCACCACCGGGGACAGGGATCCGCTACGAGCAGTACTTC,CASSPPGTGIRYEQYF
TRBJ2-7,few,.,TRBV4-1,TGCGCCAGCAGCCAAGACGGGGGCGGCTTATACGGGCAGTACTTC,CASSQDGGGLYGQYF
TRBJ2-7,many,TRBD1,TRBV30,TGTGCCTGGAGTGTAAGGGGTCTGGGACAGGGCATAGCGAGTGAGCAGTACTTC,CAWSVRGLGQGIASEQYF
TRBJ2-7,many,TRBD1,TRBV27,TGTGCCAGCAGTCTCCGACAGGGCATCCCCTCCTACGAGCAGTACTTC,CASSLRQGIPSYEQYF
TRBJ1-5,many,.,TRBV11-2,TGTGCCAGCAGCTTATTCGGGGACCAGCCCCAGCATTTT,CASSLFGDQPQHF
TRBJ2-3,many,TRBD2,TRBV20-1,TGCAGTAGCGGGGGTTTCACAGATACGCAGTATTTT,CSSGGFTDTQYF
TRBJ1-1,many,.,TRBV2,TGTGCCAGCAGTGAATCGGGAGCTCAGGCTTTCTTT,CASSESGAQAFF
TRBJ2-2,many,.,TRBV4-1,TGCGCCAGCAGCCAAGACCCAGGGGATCACGGGGAGCTGTTTTTT,CASSQDPGDHGELFF
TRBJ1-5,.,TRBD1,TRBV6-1,TGTGCCAGCAGAATACCGGGACAGGGCTCTCAGCCCCAGCATTTT,CASRIPGQGSQPQHF
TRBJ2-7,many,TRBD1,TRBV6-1,TGTGCCAGCTCGAGGGGGGACAGGGACCCCTACGAGCAGTACTTC,CASSRGDRDPYEQYF
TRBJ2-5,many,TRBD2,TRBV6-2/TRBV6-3,TGTGCCAGCAGCCCTGGGACTAGCGGGGGGGAGACCCAGTACTTC,CASSPGTSGGETQYF
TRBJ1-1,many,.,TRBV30,TGTGCCTCCCCTCGACAGTCGGGCACTGAAGCTTTCTTT,CASPRQSGTEAFF
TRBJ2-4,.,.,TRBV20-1,TGCAGTGCTAGTGTCAGGGGGGCGGCCCCGTTCATTCAGTACTTC,CSASVRGAAPFIQYF
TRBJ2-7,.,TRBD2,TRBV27,TGTGCCAGCAGTCCCGGGGGGGCCCCCTACGAGCAGTACTTC,CASSPGGAPYEQYF
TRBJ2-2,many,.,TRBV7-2,TGTGCCAGCAGCGCCACCAGCGCGGGGGAGCTGTTTTTT,CASSATSAGELFF
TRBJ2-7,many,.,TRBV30,TGTGCCTATACCCGGAGCTCCTACGAGCAGTACTTC,CAYTRSSYEQYF
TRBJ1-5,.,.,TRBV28,TGTGCCAGCAGTTTAAGGCAGGGTCTGGGCAATCAGCCCCAGCATTTT,CASSLRQGLGNQPQHF
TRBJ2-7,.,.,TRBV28,TGTGCCAGCAGACCGCGGGGCGCAACCCTCGAGCAGTACTTC,CASRPRGATLEQYF
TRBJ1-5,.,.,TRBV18,TGTGCCAGCCGCGGACATCCCAATCAGCCCCAGCATTTT,CASRGHPNQPQHF
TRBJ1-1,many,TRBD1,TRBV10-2,TGCGCCAGCAGTGACGGGACAGTCGAAGCTTTCTTT,CASSDGTVEAFF
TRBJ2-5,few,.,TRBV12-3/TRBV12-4,TGTGCCAGCAGCGGGGCCTCGGAGACCCAGTACTTC,CASSGASETQYF
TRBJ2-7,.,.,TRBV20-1,TGCAGTGCTAGAGACACGGGACTCCACTACGAGCAGTACTTC,CSARDTGLHYEQYF
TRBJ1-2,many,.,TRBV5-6,TGTGCCAGCAGCTTGGACCAGGACTATGGCTACACCTTC,CASSLDQDYGYTF
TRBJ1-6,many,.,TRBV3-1,TGTGCCAGCAGCCAGGGCAGATATTCACCCCTCCACTTT,CASSQGRYSPLHF
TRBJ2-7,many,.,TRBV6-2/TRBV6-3,TGTGCCAGCAGTTACGAGGGGGGGCCCCTGAACTTC,CASSYEGGPLNF
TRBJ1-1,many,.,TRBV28,TGTGCCAGCAGTCAGATTACGAACACTGAAGCTTTCTTT,CASSQITNTEAFF
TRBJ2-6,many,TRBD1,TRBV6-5,TGTGCCAGCAGTCTCACAGGGGGCGCTGGGGCCAACGTCCTGACTTTC,CASSLTGGAGANVLTF